The T cell receptor (beta chain) under discussion was sequenced for a study of T cell changes during pregnancy in multiple sclerosis. After removal of 3 bases from V and 2 bases from J, the junction contained 7 bases not matched to a gene. The CDR3 is made up of 15 amino acids. The germline V gene encodes CDR1 KGHSH and CDR2 LQKENI. Clones were read by immunoSEQ multiplex PCR, and TCRdb kept only the in-frame ones, dropping some. Among under 65,000 clones listed, more than 90% were seen once. This TCR was recovered from a female donor in good health, enrolled as a control in a pregnancy study. The genes are TRBV18 and TRBJ2-7, with 7 bases fitting TRBD2. The sequencing here drew on peripheral blood, taken in the first trimester of pregnancy. The CDR3 loop is CASSPGTGGAYEQYF. CDR3 DNA: TGTGCCAGCTCACCTGGGACGGGGGGAGCCTACGAGCAGTACTTC.